A single sample gave rise to the 18 T cell receptor beta chains below, sequenced in a study of breast tumors, draining lymph nodes, adjacent tissues. Axillary draining lymph nodes of breast cancer patients supplied the node samples. TCRdb reprocessed the multiplex PCR reads with MiXCR, giving one entry per CDR3 protein. The sample has 180,000 or so distinct CDR3 sequences; about 33% are singletons. Sequenced sample: axillary lymph node tissue. The receptor set was obtained from a female donor with breast cancer. Some clones in this sample may be carry-over from other donors' samples.

This clonotype was recorded at least ten times. J is TRBJ2-2 and V is TRBV20-1; 12 bases are a match to TRBD1. Germline V gives CDR1 DFQATT, CDR2 SNEGSKA (reference sequence). The CDR3 is made up of 15 amino acids. V shed 5 bases, J shed 5 bases, and the junction held 6 bases outside the gene matches. DNA for the CDR3: TGCAGTGCTTCTCCGGGACAGGGGGCAACCGGGGAGCTGTTTTTT. Its protein product is CSASPGQGATGELFF.

This clonotype has a handful of counts. A much larger clone sits a single nucleotide away, making a read error possible. The gene calls are TRBV6-5 and TRBJ2-7, with no clear D. V lost 5 bases to trimming and J lost 7 bases, with 24 bases between them. This CDR3 region has 16 residues. The germline V gene has CDR1 MNHEY and CDR2 SVGAGI. This chain's CDR3 is CASSHYPPPGTREQYF. In nucleotides, the CDR3 is TGTGCCAGCAGTCACTACCCCCCTCCGGGCACGCGTGAGCAGTACTTC.

The gene calls are TRBV7-2 and TRBJ2-7; no firm D call. Trimming stripped 0 bases from V and 5 bases from J, with 8 bases between. This CDR3 is 13 amino acids long. Per germline, CDR1 SGHTA and CDR2 FQGNSA. The CDR3, as DNA: TGTGCCAGCAGCTTAGCGAGGCACAACGAGCAGTACTTC. Translated: CASSLARHNEQYF.

There are many counts of this clonotype. The chain joins TRBV10-3 to TRBJ1-5, with TRBD1 as a possible D gene (5 bases). This CDR3 comprises 13 residues. The V end lost 6 bases, the J end lost 6 bases, and 12 bases lay between the germline ends. Germline CDR1 reads ENHRY; CDR2 reads SYGVKD. The CDR3 DNA reads TGTGCCATCAGAGGGGAGGGGAGTCAGCCCCAGCATTTT. It is translated as CAIRGEGSQPQHF.

This clonotype was detected many times. This CDR3 reads CASNYHSGRPNGELFF. The DNA of the CDR3 is TGTGCCAGTAATTACCATAGCGGGAGGCCGAACGGGGAGCTGTTTTTT. This chain uses TRBV19 with TRBJ2-2; 10 bases align to TRBD2. Germline V lookup: CDR1 LNHDA, CDR2 SQIVND (reference sequence). The CDR3 length is 16 residues. The trim removed 7 bases at V and 7 bases at J, leaving 12 bases unmatched.

This clonotype was detected ten times or more. The chain has TRBV19 and TRBJ2-5; the match to TRBD1 covers 10 bases. The trim removed 5 bases at V and 2 bases at J, leaving 5 bases unmatched. The CDR3 has 15 amino acids. In germline, CDR1 is LNHDA, CDR2 SQIVND (reference sequence). CDR3 loop: CASSSWTGGQETQYF. For the CDR3, the DNA is TGTGCCAGTAGTTCCTGGACAGGGGGGCAAGAGACCCAGTACTTC.

This clonotype appeared many times. The V gene is TRBV3-1, the J gene TRBJ2-1; D not resolved. This CDR3 has 12 amino acids. Germline V gives CDR1 LGHDT, CDR2 YNNKEL (reference sequence). The ends were cut back, 0 bases at V and 9 bases at J, with 6 bases in the middle. CDR3 loop: CASSQDWGEQFF. The CDR3 DNA sequence: TGTGCCAGCAGCCAAGATTGGGGTGAGCAGTTCTTC.

In this sample, this clonotype turned up many times. The rearrangement uses TRBV3-1 and TRBJ2-1; D is tentatively TRBD1 or TRBD2 (5 bases each). Looked up from germline, CDR1 is LGHDT and CDR2 is YNNKEL (reference sequence). This CDR3 is 15 amino acids long. V lost 0 bases, J lost 11 bases, and 17 bases lay in between. This chain's CDR3 is CASSQDRVRPGQQFF. CDR3 nucleotides: TGTGCCAGCAGCCAAGATAGGGTCCGACCGGGGCAGCAGTTCTTC.

This clonotype was seen ten or more times. This chain uses TRBV3-1 with TRBJ2-7; possibly TRBD1 or TRBD2 for D (5 bases each). Germline CDR1 reads LGHDT; CDR2 reads YNNKEL (reference sequence). The V gene lost 4 bases and the J gene lost 3 bases, with 19 bases spanning the gap. The CDR3 contains 16 residues. The CDR3 loop reads CASSPYGVMTDYEQYF. The CDR3 bases are TGTGCCAGCAGCCCCTACGGGGTTATGACAGACTACGAGCAGTACTTC.

This chain joins TRBV7-8 and TRBJ1-2, with D maybe TRBD1 (6 bases). The CDR3 is 20 residues long. V was clipped by 5 bases and J by 0 bases, with 28 bases between them. CDR1 and CDR2 from the germline V gene are SGHVS and FQNEAQ. The CDR3 coding sequence is TGTGCCAGCAGCAAGCTTCTAGCGGGGGGCAGCCAGACTCCTAACTATGGCTACACCTTC. Its translation is CASSKLLAGGSQTPNYGYTF.

The count of this clonotype is one. The chain recombines TRBV24-1 with TRBJ2-2; 11 bases agree with TRBD2. The germline V gene has CDR1 KGHDR and CDR2 SFDVKD. The CDR3 covers 18 residues. Trimming cost V 1 base and J 0 bases; bases outside gene matches: 3. This CDR3 is CATSDLGLAGANTGELFF. CDR3 bases: TGTGCCACCAGTGATTTAGGACTAGCGGGTGCGAACACCGGGGAGCTGTTTTTT.

A word on this clonotype: This may be a read error: a much more frequent sequence differs by one nucleotide. The chain is built from TRBV6-2 or TRBV6-3 and TRBJ2-3, with D hard to call. The germline CDR1 and CDR2 sequences are MNHEY and SVGEGT. The CDR3 length is 13 residues. V lost 7 bases to trimming and J lost 6 bases, with 14 bases between them. The chain's CDR3 is CASTLNELDTQYF. The CDR3 DNA sequence: TGTGCCAGCACCTTGAACGAGTTGGATACGCAGTATTTT.

The CDR3 protein is CASSVPRRDFGNTIYF. The DNA for the CDR3 is TGTGCCAGCAGCGTACCCCGCCGGGACTTTGGAAACACCATATATTTT. J is TRBJ1-3 and V is TRBV9, with D possibly TRBD1 on 5 matching bases. The CDR3 length is 16 residues. V lost 1 base and J 3 bases, leaving 14 bases between the germline ends. From germline, CDR1 is SGDLS and CDR2 YYNGEE.

This clonotype was detected ten times or more. The chain couples TRBV9 to TRBJ2-7; D perhaps matches TRBD1 (6 bases). The germline V gene encodes CDR1 SGDLS and CDR2 YYNGEE. With 4 bases removed from V and 3 bases from J, the gap between germline ends came to 17 bases. There are 15 residues in the CDR3. The CDR3 DNA follows: TGTGCCAGCAGCTTGGGGGCCGGGGACAACTACGAGCAGTACTTC. Its protein is CASSLGAGDNYEQYF.

A remark on this clonotype: It is likely a read error, because the conserved phenylalanine at the end of the CDR3 is missing. The DNA is left out, because the CDR3 cannot be placed on it with certainty; the CDR3 is given as TCRdb lists it. The chain links TRBV20-1 to TRBJ1-4. The V gene's germline CDR1 is DFQATT and CDR2 SNEGSKA (reference sequence). Counting both end residues, the CDR3 totals 14 amino acids. The CDR3 spells CSARDNSGLAGGAV.

Of note for this clonotype: One end of the junction does not line up with germline, which may come from a read error. CDR3 sequence reads: CASSQAGGPGGYTF. CDR3 DNA sequence: TGTGCCAGCAGTCAAGCCGGGGGGCCGGGAGGCTACACCTTC. The chain carries TRBV6-1 and TRBJ1-2, with D perhaps TRBD1 (6 bases). CDR1 and CDR2 (germline): MNHNS, SASEGT. CDR3 length: 14 residues.

In its sample, this clonotype was seen many times. The chain is built from TRBV14 and TRBJ2-2, with TRBD2 matching over 15 bases. V trimming: 5 bases; J trimming: 5 bases; junction bases outside the gene matches: 6. Germline V gene data show CDR1 as SGHDN and CDR2 as FVKESK. This CDR3 has 17 amino acids. CDR3 sequence reads: CASSRGTSGRTTGELFF. CDR3 nucleotide sequence: TGTGCCAGCAGCAGGGGGACTAGCGGGAGGACGACCGGGGAGCTGTTTTTT.

Many counts were recorded for this clonotype. The chain combines TRBV7-9 with TRBJ1-2; a weak D match, TRBD1 (6 bases). Germline V gene data show CDR1 as SEHNR and CDR2 as FQNEAQ (reference sequence). With 5 bases removed from V and 0 bases from J, the gap between germline ends came to 13 bases. The CDR3 length is 15 residues. CDR3 region: CASSHSGTTNYGYTF. The DNA for the CDR3 is TGTGCCAGCAGCCACTCCGGGACAACTAACTATGGCTACACCTTC.